This note documents a single T cell receptor (beta chain) sequence. Its specificity is unknown. The germline V gene encodes CDR1 SGHTA and CDR2 FQGNSA. Trimming left V 5 bases short and J 5 bases short, with 12 bases between. This CDR3 has 14 amino acids. This specimen comes from a study of PD-1 blockade in classical Hodgkin lymphoma. Study-wide context: Nivolumab was given intravenously to patients at 3 mg/kg every 2 weeks. Findings of the study overall: The study found that TCR diversity rose significantly by C4D1 in CD4+ but not CD8+ cells. Complete responders entered with baseline diversity on par with newly diagnosed patients, the results showed. Anyone who began nivolumab under 1 year after ASCT was excluded.

Clones were sequenced by immunoSEQ multiplex PCR, and TCRdb holds only the in-frame ones, with some missing. The table shows 100,000 or so clones, with approximately 90% occurring only once. Described time point: cycle 4 day 1 (C4D1), after five to seven weeks of nivolumab. Patients all relapsed after autologous stem cell transplantation, and there was variation in brentuximab vedotin exposure. The sequences come from peripheral blood mononuclear cells (PBMCs), collected before the fourth cycle of nivolumab. The chain links TRBV7-2 to TRBJ2-2; D could derive from TRBD1 or TRBD2 (5 bases each). This sequence originates from a human donor with classical Hodgkin lymphoma. CDR3 sequence reads: CASSPLGATGELFF. CDR3 in DNA: TGTGCCAGCAGCCCACTAGGGGCAACCGGGGAGCTGTTTTTT.